This T cell receptor beta chain was captured by sequencing in a study of CD8 T cells in ankylosing spondylitis. The V gene's germline CDR1 is MNHNS and CDR2 SASEGT. Trimming removed 10 bases from V and 9 bases from J; junction bases left unmatched: 13. The CDR3 has 14 amino acids. Via MiXCR, TCRdb re-called the 5' RACE reads, giving one row per CDR3 protein. The sample lists a few hundred thousand distinct CDR3 sequences, roughly an eighth seen once, with around 7% in the top ten. Comment on this clonotype: Its antigen is unknown.

Study observations and caveats: Ankylosing spondylitis blood appeared to be characterized by a TCR beta motif of eight highly homologous variants. Disease-linked clones were reportedly significantly enriched in matched ankylosing spondylitis synovial fluid.

Sequencing was performed on blood, either unsorted or a sorted T cell fraction (not recorded which). The source of this sequence is a male donor with ankylosing spondylitis. The V gene is TRBV6-1, the J gene TRBJ2-1, with 9 positions matching TRBD2. This chain's CDR3 is CAITQAGGTGEQFF. The CDR3 DNA reads TGTGCCATCACGCAGGCGGGAGGGACTGGTGAGCAGTTCTTC.